These 21 T cell receptor beta chains were all obtained from the same sample, sequenced in a study of T cells expressing NK-cell markers. From its re-call of the 5' RACE reads, TCRdb lists each CDR3 protein once, without DNA. The table lists 450,000 to 600,000 distinct CDR3 sequences. The sample was blood T cells: a sorted CD56 or NKG2C T cell subset, CD4+ or CD8+ T cells, or bulk PBMC T cells (not recorded which). The origin of the receptors is a man between 18 and 35 years old in good health.

V gene TRBV12-3 or TRBV12-4 combines with J gene TRBJ2-2; TCRdb indicates TRBD2, and absent DNA this call remains unverified. The CDR3 consists of 14 residues. This chain's CDR3 is CASSLGVRTGELFF.

The gene calls are TRBV29-1 and TRBJ1-2; the TCRdb call, TRBD1, lacks DNA for checking. Per the germline V gene, CDR1 is SQVTM and CDR2 is ANQGSEA. The CDR3 spans 11 residues. CDR3 protein: CSVTQERGYTF.

V is TRBV6-5 and J is TRBJ2-5. The CDR3 consists of 15 residues. CDR1 and CDR2 from the germline V gene are MNHEY and SVGAGI. The CDR3 sequence: CASSYSILMQETQYF.

The gene calls are TRBV7-9 and TRBJ1-5; lacking DNA, the TRBD1 call made by TCRdb goes unchecked. Germline V gives CDR1 SEHNR, CDR2 FQNEAQ (reference sequence). There are 15 residues in the CDR3. The CDR3 protein is CASSLGTYSNQPQHF.

The chain is built from TRBV7-9 and TRBJ2-1; the TRBD2 assignment by TCRdb is unverifiable without DNA. Germline CDR1 reads SEHNR; CDR2 reads FQNEAQ (reference sequence). There are 14 residues in the CDR3. CDR3 in amino acids: CASSVTSGGNEQFF.

The rearrangement links TRBV27 to TRBJ2-7; the TRBD2 assignment by TCRdb is unverifiable without DNA. This CDR3 has 15 residues. Germline V CDR1 and CDR2: MNHEY, SMNVEV (reference sequence). The CDR3 protein is CASSSRTSGRYEQYF.

Here the CDR3 reads CASSQELAGGTDTQYF. The chain is built from TRBV4-3 and TRBJ2-3; as DNA is missing, the TRBD2 call by TCRdb cannot be tested. Per the germline V gene, CDR1 is LGHNA and CDR2 is YSLEER. The CDR3 contains 16 residues.

The CDR3: CATSRDTGFSYEQYF. The chain carries TRBV15 and TRBJ2-7. CDR3 size: 15 residues. The germline gives CDR1 LNHNV, CDR2 YYDKDF (reference sequence). Full variable domain (outside the CDR3, taken from reference TRBV15 and TRBJ2-7): DAMVIQNPRYQVTQFGKPVTLSCSQTLNHNVMYWYQQKSSQAPKLLFHYYDKDFNNEADTPDNFQSRRPNTSFCFLDIRSPGLGDTAMYLCATSRDTGFSYEQYFGPGTRLTVT.

This rearrangement joins TRBV7-9 to TRBJ1-6; the TRBD1 assignment by TCRdb is unverifiable without DNA. Germline V gene data show CDR1 as SEHNR and CDR2 as FQNEAQ (reference sequence). CDR3 size: 13 residues. The CDR3 region is CASSLDSNSPLHF. Using reference TRBV7-9 and TRBJ1-6 for the parts outside the CDR3, the full variable domain is DTGVSQNPRHKITKRGQNVTFRCDPISEHNRLYWYRQTLGQGPEFLTYFQNEAQLEKSRLLSDRFSAERPKGSFSTLEIQRTEQGDSAMYLCASSLDSNSPLHFGNGTRLTVT.

The J gene is TRBJ2-5, the V gene TRBV20-1; there is no DNA to check the TCRdb D call of TRBD2. CDR1 and CDR2 from the germline V gene are DFQATT and SNEGSKA (reference sequence). This CDR3 is built from 14 residues. CDR3 amino acids: CSAAELAGVETQYF.

The gene calls are TRBV12-3 or TRBV12-4 and TRBJ2-1; TCRdb designates TRBD2, a call that cannot be tested without DNA. The CDR3 extends over 18 amino acids. CDR3 region: CASSLGFGRADSYNEQFF.

The rearrangement uses TRBV12-3 or TRBV12-4 and TRBJ2-1; TCRdb's D call, TRBD1, is unchecked because there is no DNA. The CDR3 has 14 amino acids. CDR3 sequence reads: CASTLGQAIESEFF.

The chain is built from TRBV5-1 and TRBJ2-3; the D call of TRBD2 rests on TCRdb alone, since no DNA is present to check it. Germline V gene data show CDR1 as SGHRS and CDR2 as YFSETQ. The CDR3 contains 17 residues. The CDR3 loop reads CASRRDSIESTTDTQYF.

The V gene is TRBV6-2 or TRBV6-3, the J gene TRBJ1-5. The germline gives CDR1 MNHEY, CDR2 SVGEGT. The CDR3 spans 16 residues. The CDR3 region is CASSPANFGQFQPQHF.

V is TRBV5-5 and J is TRBJ2-7; TCRdb outputs TRBD1, but without DNA this stays unchecked. The CDR3 length is 15 residues. Looked up from germline, CDR1 is SGHKS and CDR2 is YYEKEE (reference sequence). The CDR3 spells CASSWIGGQSYEQYF.

The gene calls are TRBV18 and TRBJ2-5; TCRdb gives TRBD2 as the D gene, but with no DNA this cannot be confirmed. The germline V gene has CDR1 KGHSH and CDR2 LQKENI. The CDR3 is 16 residues long. CDR3: CASSPLPTSGQETQYF.

The V call is TRBV16, the J call TRBJ1-1; TCRdb gives TRBD1 as the D gene, but with no DNA this cannot be confirmed. The germline gives CDR1 KGHSY, CDR2 FQNENV. The CDR3 is made up of 14 amino acids. The chain's CDR3 is CASNLGGQNTEAFF.

The CDR3 reads CSARDGVVTPDLNEQFF. The V gene is TRBV20-1, the J gene TRBJ2-1; TCRdb's D call of TRBD1 is untestable without DNA. Germline loops: CDR1 DFQATT, CDR2 SNEGSKA (reference sequence). The CDR3 is 17 residues long.

The gene calls are TRBV15 and TRBJ2-5; TCRdb's D gene call, TRBD1, goes unchecked for lack of DNA. This CDR3 has 15 residues. Germline values: CDR1 LNHNV, CDR2 YYDKDF (reference sequence). The CDR3 protein is CATSTGQGTQETQYF.

The V gene is TRBV12-3 or TRBV12-4, the J gene TRBJ1-6; lacking DNA, the TRBD1 call made by TCRdb goes unchecked. This CDR3 is 12 amino acids long. The CDR3 is CASSLTGSPLHF.

This rearrangement joins TRBV29-1 to TRBJ2-1. Germline V CDR1 and CDR2: SQVTM, ANQGSEA. There are 13 residues in the CDR3. The CDR3 is CSVEAVRYNEQFF.